Below are 2 T cell receptor beta chains sequenced from a single sample in a study of CD8 T cells in Susac syndrome. An amount of RNA that ranged from roughly 0.5 to 1 ug was reverse transcribed with random hexamers. TCRdb used MiXCR to reprocess the immunoSEQ multiplex PCR reads, holding one entry per CDR3 protein. This sample has approximately 100,000 distinct CDR3 sequences, with about 96% found just once. Material: CD4+ T cells from PBMCs. The receptors come from a human donor in good health.

The J gene is TRBJ2-5, the V gene TRBV7-3, with 10 bases fitting TRBD2. The germline V gene encodes CDR1 SGHTA and CDR2 FQGTGA. The CDR3 is 15 amino acids. Trimming removed 6 bases from V and 2 bases from J; junction bases left unmatched: 6. DNA of the CDR3: TGTGCCAGCAGGTCGACTAGCGGGCAACAAGAGACCCAGTACTTC. It encodes CASRSTSGQQETQYF. The entire variable domain, with the rest obtained from reference TRBV7-3 and TRBJ2-5, is as follows: GAGVSQTPSNKVTEKGKYVELRCDPISGHTALYWYRQSLGQGPEFLIYFQGTGAADDSGLPNDRFFAVRPEGSVSTLKIQRTERGDSAVYLCASRSTSGQQETQYFGPGTRLLVL.

This clonotype was observed once. The rearrangement joins TRBV5-4 to TRBJ2-5, with TRBD2 matching over 7 bases. The CDR3 contains 15 residues. J lost 2 bases, V lost 4 bases, and 8 bases had no gene match. CDR1 and CDR2 (germline): SGHNT, YYREEE (reference sequence). The CDR3 here is CASSRQRERQETQYF. The CDR3 DNA reads TGTGCCAGCAGCCGGCAGCGGGAACGACAAGAGACCCAGTACTTC.